This is a list of T cell receptor beta chains from one sample in a study of T-cell memory formation after mild COVID-19. Each CDR3 protein gets one entry after TCRdb re-called the 5' RACE reads with MiXCR. The table records about 430,000 distinct CDR3 sequences, roughly 24% of them present only once. Sample: PBMCs or a T cell subset sorted from them (not recorded which). The receptor source for this set is an adult woman who had mild COVID-19 (a few samples of this study predate the infection). Cell type and time point are not known. CDR3s include the opening cysteine and the closing phenylalanine or tryptophan. D genes are given only for firm matches. Clone size is shown for a subset of rows, as once, few, many or a class of expanded clone.

D: TRBD2
size: -
J: TRBJ2-3
V: TRBV7-9
DNA: TGTGCCAGCAGCCTTCTAGCGGGAGTCGAAGGTACGCAGTATTTT
CDR3: CASSLLAGVEGTQYF

D: TRBD2
size: -
J: TRBJ2-5
V: TRBV12-3/TRBV12-4
DNA: TGTGCCAGCAGTTTTGGACTAGCGGGACAAGAGACCCAGTACTTC
CDR3: CASSFGLAGQETQYF

D: -
size: many
J: TRBJ2-5
V: TRBV29-1
DNA: TGCAGCTCCCGTCCGGCGGGACGAGAGACCCAGTACTTC
CDR3: CSSRPAGRETQYF

D: TRBD1
size: few
J: TRBJ1-1
V: TRBV19
DNA: TGTGCCAGTAGGCAGATGACAGGGTACACTGAAGCTTTCTTT
CDR3: CASRQMTGYTEAFF

D: -
size: many
J: TRBJ1-3
V: TRBV28
DNA: TGTGCCACCAGTTTTCGGGGAACTGGAAACACCATATATTTT
CDR3: CATSFRGTGNTIYF

D: TRBD1
size: -
J: TRBJ1-1
V: TRBV5-1
DNA: TGCGCCAGCAGCCCAGCCGGGACAGGGAACACTGAAGCTTTCTTT
CDR3: CASSPAGTGNTEAFF

D: -
size: -
J: TRBJ2-1
V: TRBV20-1
DNA: TGCAGTGCTGAGGGACTCCAAAATGAGCAGTTCTTC
CDR3: CSAEGLQNEQFF

D: -
size: -
J: TRBJ2-5
V: TRBV27
DNA: TGTGCCAGCAGTAAATACCGGCCCCGCGGAGTTGAGACCCAGTACTTC
CDR3: CASSKYRPRGVETQYF

D: -
size: -
J: TRBJ2-1
V: TRBV5-5
DNA: TGTGCCAGCAGTTATGCTAAGGGGATCTCCTACAATGAGCAGTTCTTC
CDR3: CASSYAKGISYNEQFF

D: -
size: -
J: TRBJ2-2
V: TRBV12-3/TRBV12-4
DNA: TGTGCCAGCAGGAAGGGACGGCCAAACCAGGCGAACACCGGGGAGCTGTTTTTT
CDR3: CASRKGRPNQANTGELFF

D: -
size: -
J: TRBJ2-7
V: TRBV6-5
DNA: TGTGCCAGCAGACACGTGGGGTACGAGCAGTACTTC
CDR3: CASRHVGYEQYF

D: TRBD1
size: few
J: TRBJ2-5
V: TRBV9
DNA: TGTGCCAGCAGCGGTGGAGGACGGACAGGCCTCCAAGAGACCCAGTACTTC
CDR3: CASSGGGRTGLQETQYF

D: TRBD1
size: -
J: TRBJ2-7
V: TRBV5-1
DNA: TGCGCCAGCAGCCCCTATCCGACAGGGAAAGACTACGAGCAGTACTTC
CDR3: CASSPYPTGKDYEQYF

D: TRBD2
size: once
J: TRBJ2-1
V: TRBV7-9
DNA: TGTGCCAGTCGCAAATCATCTGGGCTAGCGGGAGCCTACAATGAGCAGTTCTTC
CDR3: CASRKSSGLAGAYNEQFF

D: -
size: few
J: TRBJ1-3
V: TRBV12-3/TRBV12-4
DNA: TGTGCCAGCAACCCCGGGACTCCTGGAAACACCATATATTTT
CDR3: CASNPGTPGNTIYF

D: -
size: -
J: TRBJ2-3
V: TRBV7-2
DNA: TGTGCCAGCAGCGATCAGAGTGCGACAGATACGCAGTATTTT
CDR3: CASSDQSATDTQYF

D: -
size: -
J: TRBJ2-5
V: TRBV7-8
DNA: TGTGCCAGCAGGCCTACCCGAGTTTTAGGGGGGGGACAAGAGACCCAGTACTTC
CDR3: CASRPTRVLGGGQETQYF

D: -
size: once
J: TRBJ1-1
V: TRBV5-1
DNA: TGCGCCAGCAGCTTAAGTCCTATCCGAGAAATGAACACTGAAGCTTTCTTT
CDR3: CASSLSPIREMNTEAFF

D: -
size: -
J: TRBJ2-7
V: TRBV10-3
DNA: TGTGCCATCACAGCTTATCCGTCTGGGGGTAACGAGCAGTACTTC
CDR3: CAITAYPSGGNEQYF

D: -
size: few
J: TRBJ1-2
V: TRBV6-2/TRBV6-3
DNA: TGTGCCAGCAGGCTTCTCCCCTCGGATGGCTACACCTTC
CDR3: CASRLLPSDGYTF

D: -
size: -
J: TRBJ1-1
V: TRBV11-1
DNA: TGTGCCAGCAGCTTAGCGAGGACAGAGCGCATGAACACTGAAGCTTTCTTT
CDR3: CASSLARTERMNTEAFF

D: -
size: -
J: TRBJ1-2
V: TRBV24-1
DNA: TGTGCCACCAGTGATAGTTCCGGGACGGAGTACTATGGCTACACCTTC
CDR3: CATSDSSGTEYYGYTF

D: TRBD2
size: few
J: TRBJ2-3
V: TRBV12-3/TRBV12-4
DNA: TGTGCCAGCAGCGTGACTAGCGGGGGGGTAGATACGCAGTATTTT
CDR3: CASSVTSGGVDTQYF

D: TRBD1
size: -
J: TRBJ1-5
V: TRBV20-1
DNA: TGCAGTGCTAGCTGGACAGGGATAGGGCAGCCCCAGCATTTT
CDR3: CSASWTGIGQPQHF

D: TRBD1
size: -
J: TRBJ2-1
V: TRBV27
DNA: TGTGCCAGCAGTTTGGTACAGGGGGCTGAGCAGTTCTTC
CDR3: CASSLVQGAEQFF

D: TRBD2
size: few
J: TRBJ2-3
V: TRBV10-3
DNA: TGTGCCATCAGAAGCGGGGGGGCCACAGATACGCAGTATTTT
CDR3: CAIRSGGATDTQYF

D: -
size: -
J: TRBJ1-4
V: TRBV4-1
DNA: TGCGCCAGCAGCCAAGGCGAGGGGGTTGAAAAACTGTTTTTT
CDR3: CASSQGEGVEKLFF

D: TRBD1
size: few
J: TRBJ1-1
V: TRBV7-9
DNA: TGTGCCAGCAGCTCCCCGTTCAGGGGGCGAGTGAACACTGAAGCTTTCTTT
CDR3: CASSSPFRGRVNTEAFF

D: -
size: -
J: TRBJ2-7
V: TRBV3-1
DNA: TGTGCCAGCAGCCACCCAGGCATCTACGAGCAGTACTTC
CDR3: CASSHPGIYEQYF

D: -
size: -
J: TRBJ2-5
V: TRBV10-3
DNA: TGTGCCGCGAAGGACTCGGGGCCCGAGACCCAGTACTTC
CDR3: CAAKDSGPETQYF

D: TRBD2
size: few
J: TRBJ2-3
V: TRBV12-3/TRBV12-4
DNA: TGTGCCAGCAGTTTAATGGGACTAGCGGGGAGCACAGATACGCAGTATTTT
CDR3: CASSLMGLAGSTDTQYF

D: -
size: few
J: TRBJ1-2
V: TRBV7-9
DNA: TGTGCCAGCAGCTTAGACACAGGGTTGTGTACCTTC
CDR3: CASSLDTGLCTF

D: -
size: -
J: TRBJ1-5
V: TRBV28
DNA: TGTGCCAGCAGCCTAGGCGGGGCCCAGCCCCAGCATTTT
CDR3: CASSLGGAQPQHF

D: TRBD1
size: few
J: TRBJ1-2
V: TRBV7-9
DNA: TGTGCCAGCAGCTCCCGGGACAGGTTTTATGGCTACACCTTC
CDR3: CASSSRDRFYGYTF

D: -
size: -
J: TRBJ2-3
V: TRBV7-3
DNA: TGTGCCAGCAGCTTACGTTGGTCAGCAACAGATACGCAGTATTTT
CDR3: CASSLRWSATDTQYF

D: -
size: few
J: TRBJ2-5
V: TRBV10-3
DNA: TGTGCCATCAGTGAGTCAGGGTATCCGGAGACCCAGTACTTC
CDR3: CAISESGYPETQYF

D: -
size: -
J: TRBJ2-5
V: TRBV27
DNA: TGTGCCAGCAGTTTATCCTGGGTGAATCTCGACACCCAGTACTTC
CDR3: CASSLSWVNLDTQYF

D: TRBD2
size: -
J: TRBJ2-3
V: TRBV20-1
DNA: TGCAGTGCCGGGACTAGCGGCAGCACAGATACGCAGTATTTT
CDR3: CSAGTSGSTDTQYF

D: -
size: -
J: TRBJ2-5
V: TRBV12-3/TRBV12-4
DNA: TGTGCCAGCAGTTACCGGGACACGGCCGACTTC
CDR3: CASSYRDTADF

D: -
size: -
J: TRBJ2-7
V: TRBV6-2/TRBV6-3
DNA: TGTGCCAGCCGGGCGGACAAGACCTACGAGCAGTACTTC
CDR3: CASRADKTYEQYF

D: -
size: few
J: TRBJ2-1
V: TRBV4-3
DNA: TGCGCCAGCAGCCAAAGCCGAGCTTCTTTCAATGAGCAGTTCTTC
CDR3: CASSQSRASFNEQFF

D: TRBD1
size: -
J: TRBJ1-1
V: TRBV6-5
DNA: TGTGCCAGCAGAAACAGGGGGGGGTCTGAAGCTTTCTTT
CDR3: CASRNRGGSEAFF

D: -
size: -
J: TRBJ1-2
V: TRBV18
DNA: TGTGCCAGCTCACCTACGCCCGGGTATAACTATGGCTACACCTTC
CDR3: CASSPTPGYNYGYTF